These 17 T cell receptor beta chains were sequenced from one sample in a study of regulatory T cells in long-lasting Graves disease (dated by TCRdb to the early 2020s). The time point tag for this specimen amounts to: newly diagnosed GD, antithyroid drugs for less than 3 months. RNA was extracted from PBMCs in TRIzol for both TCR sequencing and RNA sequencing. The library was generated by multiplex PCR. Sequencing was carried out with an Illumina HiSeq 4000. CDR3 regions were amplified by Arm-PCR with iRepertoire HTBI primers to construct TCR beta libraries. TCRdb reprocessing: public reads trimmed at Q25 with fastp, clones called with MiXCR, in-frame beta chains kept. Here each entry gathers all rows of one CDR3 protein and keeps the most common genes and DNA. The sample table lists fewer than 550,000 distinct CDR3 sequences, about 16% of them with a count of one. The leading ten clones occupy about 25% of the sample.

These same records also appear under a second study, on T cells in Graves' hyperthyroidism and ophthalmopathy.

The sample here was peripheral blood mononuclear cells (PBMCs), taken at new diagnosis, from a patient treated with antithyroid drugs. The receptors originated from a woman aged 40 to 65 with Graves disease. Donor details come from another sample of the same person, matched by shared clones.

Concerning this clonotype: It may be a read error: a sequence one base away is much more abundant. The J gene is TRBJ2-3, the V gene TRBV20-1, with 7 bases fitting TRBD2. This CDR3 comprises 14 residues. Germline CDR1 reads DFQATT; CDR2 reads SNEGSKA (reference sequence). V trimming: 4 bases; J trimming: 1 base; junction bases outside the gene matches: 5. CDR3 sequence: CSAMGGVGTDTQYF. CDR3 in DNA: TGCAGTGCTATGGGGGGGGTTGGCACAGATACGCAGTATTTT.

In this sample, this clonotype turned up many times. This sequence joins TRBV5-1 and TRBJ2-1; 12 bases align to TRBD2. Germline V gene data show CDR1 as SGHRS and CDR2 as YFSETQ. With V trimmed by 2 bases and J by 7 bases, 10 bases remained unmatched. CDR3 length: 17 amino acids. The CDR3 region is CASSLRTSGVVLNEQFF. CDR3 DNA: TGCGCCAGCAGCTTAAGGACTAGCGGGGTTGTTTTGAATGAGCAGTTCTTC.

This clonotype was picked up many times. J is TRBJ2-1 and V is TRBV18; D is tentatively TRBD1 or TRBD2 (6 bases each). The V gene lost 3 bases and the J gene lost 7 bases, with 10 bases spanning the gap. CDR1 is KGHSH, CDR2 LQKENI, per germline. The CDR3 consists of 13 residues. CDR3 in amino acids: CASSPEGVNEQFF. The DNA for the CDR3 is TGTGCCAGCTCACCGGAGGGGGTGAATGAGCAGTTCTTC.

The chain carries TRBV28 and TRBJ2-7; D may be TRBD1 (6 bases). This CDR3 has 13 residues. Trimming took off 5 bases at V and 4 bases at J, with 12 bases between the two ends. Germline V gene lookup returns CDR1 MDHEN and CDR2 SYDVKM. As DNA, the CDR3 is TGTGCCAGCAGTGGACAGCCACCGTACGAGCAGTACTTC. Translated: CASSGQPPYEQYF.

Comment on this clonotype: A read error may explain this, as a much larger clone is one base away. This sequence joins TRBV29-1 and TRBJ1-1, with D maybe TRBD1 (5 bases). This CDR3 contains 13 residues. The V end lost 7 bases, the J end lost 1 base, and 13 bases lay between the germline ends. Germline CDR1 reads SQVTM; CDR2 reads ANQGSEA. CDR3 bases: TGCAGCGCCCGGGGCAGGGCGAACACTGAAGCTTTCTTT. It is translated as CSARGRANTEAFF.

Ten or more counts support this clonotype. J is TRBJ2-7 and V is TRBV18, with D tentatively TRBD1 or TRBD2 (6 bases each). This CDR3 contains 14 residues. Germline V gene data show CDR1 as KGHSH and CDR2 as LQKENI. Trimming left V 6 bases short and J 3 bases short, with 15 bases between. This chain's CDR3 is CASSTGGRGYEQYF. Here the CDR3 DNA reads TGTGCCAGCTCCACCGGGGGCAGGGGCTACGAGCAGTACTTC.

The V call is TRBV2, the J call TRBJ2-4; possible D gene TRBD1, 5 bases. The germline gives CDR1 SNHLY, CDR2 FYNNEI. There are 13 residues in the CDR3. The germline V and J ends were trimmed by 4 bases and 3 bases, with 7 bases remaining between them. CDR3 protein: CASSGRVKNIQYF. The CDR3 nucleotides read TGTGCCAGCAGTGGCAGGGTCAAAAACATTCAGTACTTC.

The table lists this clonotype with many counts. The chain combines TRBV3-1 with TRBJ1-6, with a weak D call TRBD1 (5 bases). The V end lost 0 bases, the J end lost 5 bases, and 11 bases lay between the germline ends. This CDR3 has 16 residues. Germline CDR1 is LGHDT and CDR2 is YNNKEL (reference sequence). CDR3 in DNA: TGTGCCAGCAGCCAAGAGGGCCAGGGACATAATTCACCCCTCCACTTT. Encoded protein: CASSQEGQGHNSPLHF.

This clonotype was counted ten times or more. V gene TRBV9 combines with J gene TRBJ2-7; 7 nucleotides line up with TRBD1. Germline CDR1 SGDLS, CDR2 YYNGEE. This CDR3 is built from 15 residues. The V segment lost 3 bases and the J segment 5 bases; nucleotides outside the gene matches: 11. CDR3 in DNA: TGTGCCAGCAGCGCCGGATCGGACAGGCCCCACGAGCAGTACTTC. Encoded protein: CASSAGSDRPHEQYF.

The table lists this clonotype with a few counts. The chain carries TRBV30 and TRBJ1-1, with D possibly being TRBD1 (5 bases). Germline V gene lookup returns CDR1 GTSNPN and CDR2 SVGIG (reference sequence). This CDR3 spans 11 amino acids. Trimming removed 5 bases at V and 7 bases at J, with 11 bases between. The CDR3 DNA reads TGTGCCTGGCAGCAGGGTCTTGAAGCTTTCTTT. Translating it yields CAWQQGLEAFF.

This clonotype has a handful of counts. The chain combines TRBV12-3 or TRBV12-4 with TRBJ2-7; the D call may be TRBD1 or TRBD2 (6 bases each). V lost 5 bases to trimming and J lost 5 bases, with 19 bases between them. This CDR3 has 15 residues. CDR3 DNA: TGTGCCAGCAGTCTATTTGGCGGGACAATCCACGAGCAGTACTTC. It is translated as CASSLFGGTIHEQYF.

This clonotype came up many times. This chain connects TRBV5-1 to TRBJ2-3; D is ambiguous. CDR1 is SGHRS and CDR2 is YFSETQ in the germline V gene. V gave up 4 bases and J gave up 4 bases, with 10 bases separating them. CDR3 length: 13 residues. CDR3 sequence reads: CASSVSGSDTQYF. In nucleotides, the CDR3 is TGCGCCAGCAGCGTTTCGGGTTCAGATACGCAGTATTTT.

In its sample, this clonotype was seen many times. The CDR3: CSVEQGADTDTQYF. CDR3 DNA: TGCAGCGTTGAGCAGGGGGCGGACACAGATACGCAGTATTTT. V gene TRBV29-1 combines with J gene TRBJ2-3; 8 positions match TRBD1. V dropped 3 bases and J dropped 2; count of bases not matched to a gene: 4. Germline lookup yields CDR1 SQVTM and CDR2 ANQGSEA. CDR3 size: 14 residues.

This clonotype was detected many times. The rearrangement joins TRBV12-3 or TRBV12-4 to TRBJ2-7; D is perhaps TRBD2 (6 bases). V lost 8 bases, J lost 2 bases, and 10 bases lay in between. The CDR3 runs to 12 residues. The DNA for the CDR3 is TGTGCCAGCTCTAGCGTAGCCTACGAGCAGTACTTC. This gives the protein CASSSVAYEQYF.

This clonotype was counted between two and nine times. The chain has TRBV7-6 and TRBJ1-5; D may be TRBD1 (6 bases). Trimming left V 7 bases short and J 10 bases short, with 20 bases between. The V gene's germline CDR1 is SGHVS and CDR2 FNYEAQ. The CDR3 length is 14 residues. Here the CDR3 DNA reads TGTGCCAGCAAAGATGGGGGCCGTCCAGAACCCCAGCATTTT. Protein: CASKDGGRPEPQHF.

This clonotype has a count of ten or more. The chain couples TRBV7-8 to TRBJ1-2; perhaps TRBD1 as D (6 bases). Looked up from germline, CDR1 is SGHVS and CDR2 is FQNEAQ. This CDR3 has 16 amino acids. Trimming removed 5 bases at V and 3 bases at J, with 19 bases between. The chain's CDR3 is CASSPDEGVWHYGYTF. The CDR3 DNA reads as TGTGCCAGCAGCCCCGATGAGGGGGTTTGGCACTATGGCTACACCTTC.

The V gene is TRBV7-9, the J gene TRBJ2-7; D is uncertain. V dropped 5 bases and J dropped 0 bases, with 11 bases sitting between them. The CDR3 loop spans 14 amino acids. Per germline, CDR1 SEHNR and CDR2 FQNEAQ (reference sequence). CDR3 protein: CASSPSPDSYEQYF. Here the CDR3 DNA reads TGTGCCAGCAGCCCTAGTCCGGACTCCTACGAGCAGTACTTC.